This is a list of T cell receptor beta chains from one sample in a study of blood T cell repertoires in COVID-19. The protocol was immunoSEQ multiplex PCR, while the TCRdb copy is restricted to in-frame clones and leaves out a portion. The top ten clones hold 3% of a sample with hundreds of thousands of clones, nearly 90% of them seen once. The sequenced material came from peripheral blood. The receptors stem from a man aged 18 to 30 with active or convalescent COVID-19. The CDR3 runs from the conserved cysteine through the conserved F or W. D genes are given only for firm matches. Expanded clones get a size class; other rows say once, few or many, or leave the size out.

TRBD1	TRBV11-2	.	TRBJ1-4	TGTGCCAGCAGCTTAGATTGGACAGGGGAGGAAAAACTGTTTTTT	CASSLDWTGEEKLFF
TRBD1	TRBV18	once	TRBJ1-2	TGTGCCAGCTCCCAATGGACAGGGATTTTCTACGGCTACACCTTC	CASSQWTGIFYGYTF
TRBD1	TRBV3-1/TRBV3-2	.	TRBJ2-3	TGTGCCAGCAGCCAAGAAAACAGGGGGCTATTCTGCACAGATACGCAGTATTTT	CASSQENRGLFCTDTQYF
TRBD1	TRBV9	.	TRBJ1-2	TGTGCCAGCAGCGTGGACGTAACAGGGGGCCGCGGCTACACCTTC	CASSVDVTGGRGYTF
.	TRBV30	.	TRBJ1-1	TGTGCCTGGGACGGACATAGGGCTGAAGCTTTCTTT	CAWDGHRAEAFF
.	TRBV7-8	.	TRBJ2-5	TGTGCCAGCAGCCGAAATATGGAGACCCAGTACTTC	CASSRNMETQYF
TRBD1	TRBV24-1	few	TRBJ1-5	TGTGCCACCAGTGACCCCGGACAGGGAGACAATCAGCCCCAGCATTTT	CATSDPGQGDNQPQHF
.	TRBV4-2	.	TRBJ2-7	TGTGCCAGCCGGCCTGTAGGAGGCTACGAGCAGTACTTC	CASRPVGGYEQYF
TRBD1	TRBV11-2	once	TRBJ2-2	TGTGCCAGCAGCCGCCAACAGGGGGCGAACACCGGGGAGCTGTTTTTT	CASSRQQGANTGELFF
TRBD1	TRBV9	.	TRBJ1-2	TGTGCCAGCAGCGCACCGGGACAGGGGGATGGCTACACCTTC	CASSAPGQGDGYTF
.	TRBV7-3	.	TRBJ2-6	TGTGCCAGCAGCTCGGGACTTTACTCTGGGGCCAACGTCCTGACTTTC	CASSSGLYSGANVLTF
TRBD2	TRBV7-3	once	TRBJ2-5	TGTGCCAGCAGCTCTACTAGCGGGAGTAGGGAGACCCAGTACTTC	CASSSTSGSRETQYF
.	TRBV7-2	.	TRBJ2-7	TGTGCCAGCAGCTTAGGTTCCACTATGAGTGAGCAGTACTTC	CASSLGSTMSEQYF
.	TRBV6-2/TRBV6-3	.	TRBJ2-3	TGTGCCAGCAGTCGGAACAGGGACGGAGATACGCAGTATTTT	CASSRNRDGDTQYF
TRBD1	TRBV7-3	.	TRBJ2-2	TGTGCCAGCAGCTTCTCCGGGACAGGTGACACCGGGGAGCTGTTTTTT	CASSFSGTGDTGELFF
TRBD1	TRBV5-5	.	TRBJ2-7	TGTGCCAGCAGCGGGCGGGGGGACAGGGGAGGCGAGCAGTACTTC	CASSGRGDRGGEQYF
TRBD1	TRBV19	.	TRBJ2-7	TGTGCCAGTAGTCCGCGGACAGGGGGCTTCCACGAGCAGTACTTC	CASSPRTGGFHEQYF
.	TRBV10-1	.	TRBJ1-6	TGCGCCAGCAGTAGGACAGACTTCTATAATTCACCCCTCCACTTT	CASSRTDFYNSPLHF
.	TRBV6-5	.	TRBJ1-1	TGTGCCAGCAGTTACTCTGCGGGGCTTAGCAGTGAAGCTTTCTTT	CASSYSAGLSSEAFF
.	TRBV10-3	.	TRBJ1-6	TGTGCCATCCGAGGGGGGGGAGAGGAATCACCCCTCCACTTT	CAIRGGGEESPLHF
TRBD1	TRBV5-1	.	TRBJ1-4	TGCGCCAGCAGCCGCGACAGGGGTCAGGGTGAAAAACTGTTTTTT	CASSRDRGQGEKLFF
TRBD2	TRBV4-2	.	TRBJ2-5	TGTGCCAGCAGCCCTCCCGGGAGGGCCTCGTCGGAGACCCAGTACTTC	CASSPPGRASSETQYF
.	TRBV6-5	.	TRBJ1-2	TGTGCCAGCAGTTACACAGGGAATGCTAACTATGGCTACACCTTC	CASSYTGNANYGYTF
.	TRBV27	once	TRBJ1-2	TGTGCCACCTTCTCTTATGGCTACACCTTC	CATFSYGYTF
TRBD1	TRBV5-1	.	TRBJ1-4	TGCGCCAGCACTCGGACAGGGAATGAAAAACTGTTTTTT	CASTRTGNEKLFF
TRBD2	TRBV5-5	.	TRBJ2-3	TGTGCCAGCAGCCGGACTAGTGTTGCAGATACGCAGTATTTT	CASSRTSVADTQYF
TRBD2	TRBV5-1	.	TRBJ2-3	TGCGCCAGCAGCGCTAGCGGGGGCAGCACAGATACGCAGTATTTT	CASSASGGSTDTQYF
.	TRBV15	once	TRBJ2-1	TGTGCCACCAGCAGAGAAGCGGGCTATGAGCAGTTCTTC	CATSREAGYEQFF
TRBD2	TRBV9	.	TRBJ2-3	TGTGCCAGCAGCCCACAGGCGGGGGTGGGAGATACGCAGTATTTT	CASSPQAGVGDTQYF
.	TRBV10-3	once	TRBJ2-3	TGTGCCATCAGTGAGCGGGAAACAGATACGCAGTATTTT	CAISERETDTQYF
.	TRBV5-6	.	TRBJ1-4	TGTGCCAGCAGCTTCCGGGGAACCCTCCAAGAAAAACTGTTTTTT	CASSFRGTLQEKLFF
.	TRBV4-3	.	TRBJ1-2	TGCGCCAGCAGCCCACGGTCAGGGCGCTATGGCTACACCTTC	CASSPRSGRYGYTF
TRBD1	TRBV5-5	.	TRBJ1-2	TGTGCCAGCAGCAACAGGGGGATCAATGGCTACACCTTC	CASSNRGINGYTF
.	TRBV9	.	TRBJ2-1	TGTGCCAGCAGCGTAGAGGAGGGCCGGGGTGAGTTCTTC	CASSVEEGRGEFF
.	TRBV6-2/TRBV6-3	.	TRBJ1-2	TGTGCCAGCAGTTACTCGAGGAACAGACTAAACTATGGCTACACCTTC	CASSYSRNRLNYGYTF
TRBD2	TRBV5-4	.	TRBJ2-7	TGTGCCAGCAGCTCCCCTCTTGGGGAGGGGTCCGAGCAGTACTTC	CASSSPLGEGSEQYF
.	TRBV19	.	TRBJ1-5	TGTGCCAGTATCGGGGGAGTTGGGGGCAATCAGCCCCAGCATTTT	CASIGGVGGNQPQHF
TRBD1	TRBV28	once	TRBJ2-2	TGTGCCAGCAGGGGACAGACGGGTACCGGGGAGCTGTTTTTT	CASRGQTGTGELFF
TRBD1	TRBV6-5	.	TRBJ1-2	TGTGCCAGCAGCAGGTCGACAGGGATCTATGGCTACACCTTC	CASSRSTGIYGYTF
.	TRBV19	.	TRBJ1-2	TGTGCCAGTAAAGTCGTGACAGACCTATATGGCTACACCTTC	CASKVVTDLYGYTF
.	TRBV28	.	TRBJ2-7	TGTGCCAGCGGGCAGGGGGGCTACGAGCAGTACTTC	CASGQGGYEQYF
.	TRBV30	.	TRBJ2-5	TGTGCCTGGAGTGTGGGGGGAGAGACCCAGTACTTC	CAWSVGGETQYF
TRBD1	TRBV7-3	.	TRBJ2-7	TGTGCCAGCAGCCAGGGACAGGGCCGCGAGCAGTACTTC	CASSQGQGREQYF
TRBD2	TRBV25-1	.	TRBJ2-7	TGTGCCAGCAGTGAAGTTGGCGGGAGTTCCTACGAGCAGTACTTC	CASSEVGGSSYEQYF
TRBD1	TRBV19	.	TRBJ2-1	TGTGCCAGTAGAATTACGTCCGGGACAGGGGGCGATGAGCAGTTCTTC	CASRITSGTGGDEQFF
.	TRBV7-9	.	TRBJ1-4	TGTGCCAGCAGCCAGGCGGGTAGGCCAGAAGGGGAAAAACTGTTTTTT	CASSQAGRPEGEKLFF
TRBD1	TRBV7-7	few	TRBJ1-3	TGTGCTAGCAGCCCTGGGACAGCCATCTCTGGAAACACCATATATTTT	CASSPGTAISGNTIYF
TRBD2	TRBV4-2	.	TRBJ2-2	TGTGCCAGCAGCCAAGGTGGTAGCGGGAGAGCCGGGGAGCTGTTTTTT	CASSQGGSGRAGELFF
.	TRBV5-1	.	TRBJ2-7	TGCGCCAGCAGCTTTGGCTTAATCAACAGGGTGGCGTCCTACGAGCAGTACTTC	CASSFGLINRVASYEQYF
TRBD2	TRBV7-2	once	TRBJ2-2	TGTGCCAGCAGCTCCCGAAGCGGGGGGGCGACCGGGGAGCTGTTTTTT	CASSSRSGGATGELFF